These T cell receptor beta chains were read from a single sample in a study of response to subunit inactivated influenza vaccine. TCRdb processed the RT-PCR reads anew with MiXCR; each CDR3 protein has one entry. The sample records 450,000 to 700,000 distinct CDR3 sequences, 12% to 15% being singletons. The material was PBMCs from blood, obtained roughly 12 days after vaccination. All receptors derive from a man aged 50 or older who received an inactivated influenza vaccine. CDR3s include the opening cysteine and the closing phenylalanine or tryptophan. The D gene is left open where the match is weak. The size field is filled for only some rows; it gives once, few, many or a size class.

size: few
D: NA
J: TRBJ2-7
V: TRBV20-1
length: 13
CDR3: CSARDRRAYEQYF
DNA: TGCAGTGCTAGAGATAGGCGGGCCTACGAGCAGTACTTC

size: NA
D: NA
J: TRBJ2-2
V: TRBV19
length: 16
CDR3: CASSITLRAHTGELFF
DNA: TGTGCCAGTAGTATCACACTCAGGGCCCACACCGGGGAGCTGTTTTTT

size: NA
D: TRBD2
J: TRBJ2-7
V: TRBV12-3/TRBV12-4
length: 16
CDR3: CASSFHRTSGSYEQYF
DNA: TGTGCCAGCAGTTTCCATAGGACTAGCGGCTCCTACGAGCAGTACTTC

size: NA
D: NA
J: TRBJ2-7
V: TRBV12-3/TRBV12-4
length: 17
CDR3: CASSLGGGYLLSYEQYF
DNA: TGTGCCAGCAGTTTAGGAGGGGGATACCTACTATCCTACGAGCAGTACTTC

size: NA
D: NA
J: TRBJ1-2
V: TRBV20-1
length: 13
CDR3: CSATDRRAGGYTF
DNA: TGCAGTGCAACCGACAGGAGGGCGGGTGGCTACACCTTC

size: few
D: NA
J: TRBJ2-7
V: TRBV29-1
length: 11
CDR3: CSVGDTYEQYF
DNA: TGCAGCGTGGGGGATACCTACGAGCAGTACTTC

size: many
D: NA
J: TRBJ2-3
V: TRBV12-3/TRBV12-4
length: 14
CDR3: CASSDRPSTDTQYF
DNA: TGTGCCAGCAGTGACAGACCTAGCACAGATACGCAGTATTTT

size: NA
D: TRBD1
J: TRBJ1-6
V: TRBV20-1
length: 14
CDR3: CSARDGTVNSPLHF
DNA: TGCAGTGCTAGAGATGGGACAGTGAATTCACCCCTCCACTTT

size: few
D: NA
J: TRBJ1-2
V: TRBV18
length: 14
CDR3: CASSNQGTKYGYTF
DNA: TGTGCCAGCTCAAACCAGGGGACGAAGTATGGCTACACCTTC

size: few
D: NA
J: TRBJ2-7
V: TRBV6-5
length: 14
CDR3: CASSYSRVTYEQYF
DNA: TGTGCCAGCAGTTACTCGCGGGTAACCTACGAGCAGTACTTC

size: NA
D: NA
J: TRBJ1-1
V: TRBV12-3/TRBV12-4
length: 14
CDR3: CASSLSGQGPVAFF
DNA: TGTGCCAGCAGTTTGTCGGGGCAGGGGCCCGTCGCTTTCTTT

size: few
D: NA
J: TRBJ2-7
V: TRBV5-1
length: 12
CDR3: CASSWPSHEQYF
DNA: TGCGCCAGCAGCTGGCCTTCTCACGAGCAGTACTTC

size: few
D: NA
J: TRBJ2-5
V: TRBV5-1
length: 13
CDR3: CASSLKGLETQYF
DNA: TGCGCCAGCAGCTTGAAAGGGTTGGAGACCCAGTACTTC

size: NA
D: NA
J: TRBJ2-3
V: TRBV5-1
length: 13
CDR3: CASSLAWGDTQYF
DNA: TGCGCCAGCAGCTTGGCCTGGGGAGATACGCAGTATTTT

size: NA
D: TRBD2
J: TRBJ2-7
V: TRBV6-2/TRBV6-3
length: 14
CDR3: CASRTSGGTYEQYF
DNA: TGTGCCAGTAGGACTAGCGGGGGAACGTACGAGCAGTACTTC

size: many
D: NA
J: TRBJ1-4
V: TRBV5-1
length: 14
CDR3: CASSLDSFNEKLFF
DNA: TGCGCCAGCAGCTTGGACAGCTTTAATGAAAAACTGTTTTTT

size: NA
D: NA
J: TRBJ2-7
V: TRBV4-1
length: 15
CDR3: CASSRLVQTSYEQYF
DNA: TGCGCCAGCAGCCGGCTCGTACAGACCTCCTACGAGCAGTACTTC

size: few
D: NA
J: TRBJ2-1
V: TRBV15
length: 12
CDR3: CATSRVGIEQFF
DNA: TGTGCCACCAGCAGAGTGGGAATTGAGCAGTTCTTC

size: NA
D: NA
J: TRBJ1-5
V: TRBV24-1
length: 13
CDR3: CATSDTGYQPQHF
DNA: TGTGCCACCAGTGATACAGGGTACCAGCCCCAGCATTTT

size: NA
D: NA
J: TRBJ1-5
V: TRBV7-8
length: 13
CDR3: CASSFSDRQPQHF
DNA: TGTGCCAGCAGCTTTTCGGACAGACAGCCCCAGCATTTT

size: NA
D: TRBD2
J: TRBJ2-7
V: TRBV20-1
length: 17
CDR3: CSATTRWGLAAGTEQYF
DNA: TGCAGTGCTACGACCCGCTGGGGACTAGCGGCCGGGACTGAGCAGTACTTC

size: NA
D: TRBD2
J: TRBJ2-1
V: TRBV6-2/TRBV6-3
length: 15
CDR3: CASSLGSGDYNEQFF
DNA: TGTGCCAGCAGCCTCGGGAGCGGGGACTACAATGAGCAGTTCTTC

size: many
D: NA
J: TRBJ2-1
V: TRBV11-2
length: 15
CDR3: CASSLTELGNNEQFF
DNA: TGTGCCAGCAGCTTAACCGAGCTAGGAAACAATGAGCAGTTCTTC

size: NA
D: NA
J: TRBJ2-7
V: TRBV7-2
length: 16
CDR3: CASSVDSANPIYEQYF
DNA: TGTGCCAGCAGCGTCGACTCAGCGAATCCGATCTACGAGCAGTACTTC

size: NA
D: NA
J: TRBJ2-5
V: TRBV7-9
length: 15
CDR3: CASSLFLVGVETQYF
DNA: TGTGCCAGCAGCTTGTTTCTTGTGGGGGTGGAGACCCAGTACTTC

size: NA
D: NA
J: TRBJ2-7
V: TRBV20-1
length: 13
CDR3: CSAPGTSSYEQYF
DNA: TGCAGTGCACCTGGGACGTCCTCCTACGAGCAGTACTTC

size: few
D: NA
J: TRBJ2-5
V: TRBV29-1
length: 11
CDR3: CSTWTEQTQYF
DNA: TGCAGCACTTGGACAGAACAGACCCAGTACTTC

size: NA
D: NA
J: TRBJ2-3
V: TRBV3-1
length: 15
CDR3: CASSQRTTGADTQYF
DNA: TGTGCCAGCAGCCAAAGGACTACGGGCGCAGATACGCAGTATTTT